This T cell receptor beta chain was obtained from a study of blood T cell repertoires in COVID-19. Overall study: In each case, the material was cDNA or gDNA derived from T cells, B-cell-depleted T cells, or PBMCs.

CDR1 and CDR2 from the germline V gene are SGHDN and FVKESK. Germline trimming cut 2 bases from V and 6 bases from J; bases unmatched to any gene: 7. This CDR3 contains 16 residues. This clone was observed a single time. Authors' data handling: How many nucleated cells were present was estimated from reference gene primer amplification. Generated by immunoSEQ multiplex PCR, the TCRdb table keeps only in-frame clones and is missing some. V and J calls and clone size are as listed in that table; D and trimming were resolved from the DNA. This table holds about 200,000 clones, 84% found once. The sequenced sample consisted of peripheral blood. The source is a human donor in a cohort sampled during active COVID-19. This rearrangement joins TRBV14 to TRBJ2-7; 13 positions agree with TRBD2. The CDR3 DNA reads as TGTGCCAGCAGCCAATTAGGACTAGCGGGAGATATCGAGCAGTACTTC. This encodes CASSQLGLAGDIEQYF.